These T cell receptor beta chains were read from a single sample in a study of T cell responses to AZD1222 COVID-19 vaccine. Assay: immunoSEQ multiplex PCR; the TCRdb copy retains only in-frame clones and omits some. The sample lists over 120,000 clones, over 85% occurring once. The input for sequencing was peripheral blood, taken 28 days after the second AZD1222 dose. These TCRs come from an adult who received the AZD1222 COVID-19 vaccine. Each CDR3 is given with its conserved first and last residue. The D gene is left open where the match is weak. Clone size is shown for a subset of rows, as once, few, many or a class of expanded clone.

D gene: NA; V gene: TRBV29-1; clone size: NA; J gene: TRBJ2-7; CDR3 DNA: TGCAGCGTTGGGAGCGCGTCTGCAGTTTCCTACGAGCAGTACTTC; CDR3 protein: CSVGSASAVSYEQYF
D gene: NA; V gene: TRBV6-5; clone size: NA; J gene: TRBJ1-1; CDR3 DNA: TGTGCCAGCAGTTACCTCTCGGGGGGATTGAACACTGAAGCTTTCTTT; CDR3 protein: CASSYLSGGLNTEAFF
D gene: TRBD1; V gene: TRBV9; clone size: NA; J gene: TRBJ1-2; CDR3 DNA: TGTGCCAGCAGCGCCAGCTCTAGTGGACAGGGGTGGGAGGGCTACACCTTC; CDR3 protein: CASSASSSGQGWEGYTF
D gene: TRBD1; V gene: TRBV5-6; clone size: NA; J gene: TRBJ1-2; CDR3 DNA: TGTGCCAGCAGCCGACAGGGGGCTGGCGGCTACACCTTC; CDR3 protein: CASSRQGAGGYTF
D gene: NA; V gene: TRBV28; clone size: NA; J gene: TRBJ2-3; CDR3 DNA: TGTGCCAGCAGTACAGGGTCCGTGCAAGATACGCAGTATTTT; CDR3 protein: CASSTGSVQDTQYF
D gene: TRBD1; V gene: TRBV28; clone size: NA; J gene: TRBJ2-5; CDR3 DNA: TGTGCCAGCAGTTTATTGGGGACAGACCAAGAGACCCAGTACTTC; CDR3 protein: CASSLLGTDQETQYF
D gene: TRBD2; V gene: TRBV3-1/TRBV3-2; clone size: NA; J gene: TRBJ2-3; CDR3 DNA: TGTGCCAGCACCCCCGGGACTAGCGGGACTACAACCGCGGGAACTAGCACAGATACGCAGTATTTT; CDR3 protein: CASTPGTSGTTTAGTSTDTQYF
D gene: NA; V gene: TRBV6-5; clone size: NA; J gene: TRBJ1-1; CDR3 DNA: TGTGCCAGCAGTTACATGGGGCCGGTGAACACTGAAGCTTTCTTT; CDR3 protein: CASSYMGPVNTEAFF
D gene: NA; V gene: TRBV7-2; clone size: NA; J gene: TRBJ2-3; CDR3 DNA: TGTGCCAGCAGCTTGTCCCCGGACCCATCCACAGATACGCAGTATTTT; CDR3 protein: CASSLSPDPSTDTQYF
D gene: NA; V gene: TRBV2; clone size: once; J gene: TRBJ2-5; CDR3 DNA: TGTGCCAGCGGACGGGACTCGCGCGACGCAACACAAGAGACCCAGTACTTC; CDR3 protein: CASGRDSRDATQETQYF
D gene: TRBD2; V gene: TRBV10-3; clone size: NA; J gene: TRBJ2-2; CDR3 DNA: TGTGCCATCAGCCTCCAGGGGACTAGCGGGAGATCCGGGGAGCTGTTTTTT; CDR3 protein: CAISLQGTSGRSGELFF
D gene: NA; V gene: TRBV7-2; clone size: NA; J gene: TRBJ1-3; CDR3 DNA: TGTGCCAGCAGCCTCGGACAGTTCTCTGGAAACACCATATATTTT; CDR3 protein: CASSLGQFSGNTIYF
D gene: TRBD1; V gene: TRBV5-1; clone size: NA; J gene: TRBJ1-1; CDR3 DNA: TGCGCCAGCAGCTTTACGGGACAGGTCACTGAAGCTTTCTTT; CDR3 protein: CASSFTGQVTEAFF
D gene: TRBD1; V gene: TRBV15; clone size: NA; J gene: TRBJ1-6; CDR3 DNA: TGTGCCACCAGCATGAGACAGGGGTTCGGTAATTCACCCCTCCACTTT; CDR3 protein: CATSMRQGFGNSPLHF
D gene: NA; V gene: TRBV27; clone size: few; J gene: TRBJ2-7; CDR3 DNA: TGTGCCAGCAGTCAGCAGGGAGGTTCCTACGAGCAGTACTTC; CDR3 protein: CASSQQGGSYEQYF
D gene: NA; V gene: TRBV4-3; clone size: NA; J gene: TRBJ1-4; CDR3 DNA: TGCGCCAGCAGCCAAGGTGACCTCACAACTAATGAAAAACTGTTTTTT; CDR3 protein: CASSQGDLTTNEKLFF
D gene: TRBD1; V gene: TRBV2; clone size: NA; J gene: TRBJ1-6; CDR3 DNA: TGTGCCAGCAGTGAGAGGACAGGGGCCTCACCCCTCCACTTT; CDR3 protein: CASSERTGASPLHF
D gene: NA; V gene: TRBV10-1; clone size: NA; J gene: TRBJ1-1; CDR3 DNA: TGCGCCAGCAGTGATCACGGGACTGAGGACACTGAAGCTTTCTTT; CDR3 protein: CASSDHGTEDTEAFF
D gene: NA; V gene: TRBV27; clone size: NA; J gene: TRBJ2-2; CDR3 DNA: TGTGCCAGTGGCCGTAATACCGGGGAGCTGTTTTTT; CDR3 protein: CASGRNTGELFF
D gene: NA; V gene: TRBV20-1; clone size: NA; J gene: TRBJ1-3; CDR3 DNA: TGCAGTGCTAGTAGCAGGGGCTCTGGAAACACCATATATTTT; CDR3 protein: CSASSRGSGNTIYF
D gene: NA; V gene: TRBV28; clone size: once; J gene: TRBJ2-7; CDR3 DNA: TGTGCCAGTAGGACCGATTTCTCCTACGAGCAGTACTTC; CDR3 protein: CASRTDFSYEQYF
D gene: NA; V gene: TRBV29-1; clone size: NA; J gene: TRBJ2-7; CDR3 DNA: TGCAGCGGAAGTACAGATAACTACGAGCAGTACTTC; CDR3 protein: CSGSTDNYEQYF
D gene: NA; V gene: TRBV19; clone size: few; J gene: TRBJ1-3; CDR3 DNA: TGTGCCAGTACCGGGAATGGAAACACCATATATTTT; CDR3 protein: CASTGNGNTIYF
D gene: NA; V gene: TRBV30; clone size: NA; J gene: TRBJ1-1; CDR3 DNA: TGTGCCTGGATTGGGGGCTTAGAAGCTTTCTTT; CDR3 protein: CAWIGGLEAFF
D gene: NA; V gene: TRBV2; clone size: NA; J gene: TRBJ2-3; CDR3 DNA: TGTGCCAGCAAACCAGGGGCAGATACGCAGTATTTT; CDR3 protein: CASKPGADTQYF
D gene: TRBD1; V gene: TRBV27; clone size: NA; J gene: TRBJ1-2; CDR3 DNA: TGTGCCAGCAGTCCCCGGACAGGGGCCACAGGCTACACCTTC; CDR3 protein: CASSPRTGATGYTF
D gene: NA; V gene: TRBV5-4; clone size: NA; J gene: TRBJ2-3; CDR3 DNA: TGTGCCAGCACCCTGAACGACAGATTTACAGATACGCAGTATTTT; CDR3 protein: CASTLNDRFTDTQYF
D gene: NA; V gene: TRBV5-8; clone size: NA; J gene: TRBJ2-4; CDR3 DNA: TGTGCCAGCAGCTTGGACGGTATGACGGTTCAGTACTTC; CDR3 protein: CASSLDGMTVQYF
D gene: NA; V gene: TRBV5-5; clone size: NA; J gene: TRBJ2-7; CDR3 DNA: TGTGCCAGCAGCTTTGGCGGAACCTACGAGCAGTACTTC; CDR3 protein: CASSFGGTYEQYF
D gene: TRBD1; V gene: TRBV12-3/TRBV12-4; clone size: NA; J gene: TRBJ1-2; CDR3 DNA: TGTGCCAGCAGCCGGACAGGCTATGGCTACACCTTC; CDR3 protein: CASSRTGYGYTF
D gene: TRBD1; V gene: TRBV2; clone size: NA; J gene: TRBJ2-1; CDR3 DNA: TGTGCCAGCAGCCCCGGACAGGGAGGCAATGAGCAGTTCTTC; CDR3 protein: CASSPGQGGNEQFF
D gene: NA; V gene: TRBV9; clone size: NA; J gene: TRBJ1-3; CDR3 DNA: TGTGCCAGCAGCGTAATCGGACAGTCCTCTGGAAACACCATATATTTT; CDR3 protein: CASSVIGQSSGNTIYF
D gene: TRBD2; V gene: TRBV4-3; clone size: NA; J gene: TRBJ2-5; CDR3 DNA: TGCGCCAGCAGCCAAGATCCGGCTAGCGGGAGTATGATTGGGAAGACCCAGTACTTC; CDR3 protein: CASSQDPASGSMIGKTQYF
D gene: NA; V gene: TRBV29-1; clone size: NA; J gene: TRBJ1-5; CDR3 DNA: TGCAGCGTGGGGCACAGCAATCAGCCCCAGCATTTT; CDR3 protein: CSVGHSNQPQHF
D gene: TRBD2; V gene: TRBV30; clone size: NA; J gene: TRBJ2-5; CDR3 DNA: TGTGCCTGGAGTGTACTAGTAGCGGGAGAGACCCAGTACTTC; CDR3 protein: CAWSVLVAGETQYF
D gene: NA; V gene: TRBV2; clone size: NA; J gene: TRBJ2-7; CDR3 DNA: TGTGCCAGCACGTTAAGAGAAGGGGCCGAGCAGTACTTC; CDR3 protein: CASTLREGAEQYF
D gene: NA; V gene: TRBV6-5; clone size: NA; J gene: TRBJ2-3; CDR3 DNA: TGTGCCAGCAGTCGCGTCAGGGAAAGCACAGATACGCAGTATTTT; CDR3 protein: CASSRVRESTDTQYF
D gene: NA; V gene: TRBV9; clone size: NA; J gene: TRBJ2-7; CDR3 DNA: TGTGCCAGCAGCGTAGGATACGCTAACGAGCAGTACTTC; CDR3 protein: CASSVGYANEQYF
D gene: NA; V gene: TRBV19; clone size: NA; J gene: TRBJ1-1; CDR3 DNA: TGTGCCAGTACCACTGGGAGGAGGGACACTGAAGCTTTCTTT; CDR3 protein: CASTTGRRDTEAFF
D gene: NA; V gene: TRBV7-2; clone size: once; J gene: TRBJ1-1; CDR3 DNA: TGTGCCAGCAGCTTAGGCCCGGGTACGGTCACTGAAGCTTTCTTT; CDR3 protein: CASSLGPGTVTEAFF
D gene: NA; V gene: TRBV5-1; clone size: once; J gene: TRBJ2-5; CDR3 DNA: TGCGCCAGCAGCCATTTCCACTCCCTCGACGGGACCCAGTACTTC; CDR3 protein: CASSHFHSLDGTQYF
D gene: NA; V gene: TRBV2; clone size: NA; J gene: TRBJ1-5; CDR3 DNA: TGTGCCAGCATGGCGCAGGTTTATAGCAATCAGCCCCAGCATTTT; CDR3 protein: CASMAQVYSNQPQHF
D gene: TRBD1; V gene: TRBV29-1; clone size: NA; J gene: TRBJ1-6; CDR3 DNA: TGCAGCGTTCGGACAGGGCCGGGACCCCTCCACTTT; CDR3 protein: CSVRTGPGPLHF
D gene: NA; V gene: TRBV2; clone size: NA; J gene: TRBJ1-2; CDR3 DNA: TGTGCCAGCAGTGACGCCAGACAGATTAACTATGGCTACACCTTC; CDR3 protein: CASSDARQINYGYTF
D gene: TRBD2; V gene: TRBV11-2; clone size: NA; J gene: TRBJ2-7; CDR3 DNA: TGTGCCAGCAGCTTGGGACTAGCGGCTACGGAACAGTACTTC; CDR3 protein: CASSLGLAATEQYF
D gene: NA; V gene: TRBV5-6; clone size: NA; J gene: TRBJ2-7; CDR3 DNA: TGTGCCAGCAGCTTGCAATCCTACGAGCAGTACTTC; CDR3 protein: CASSLQSYEQYF
D gene: NA; V gene: TRBV5-4; clone size: once; J gene: TRBJ1-4; CDR3 DNA: TGTGCCAGCAGCTTGGCGACAGAGGGTGAAAAACTGTTTTTT; CDR3 protein: CASSLATEGEKLFF
D gene: TRBD2; V gene: TRBV7-6; clone size: NA; J gene: TRBJ2-1; CDR3 DNA: TGTGCCAGCAGCCTCCTAGCGGTTACCTACAATGAGCAGTTCTTC; CDR3 protein: CASSLLAVTYNEQFF
D gene: TRBD1; V gene: TRBV18; clone size: NA; J gene: TRBJ1-1; CDR3 DNA: TGTGCCAGCTCACCCGGGGACAGCCGGCCTGAAGCTTTCTTT; CDR3 protein: CASSPGDSRPEAFF
D gene: NA; V gene: TRBV5-6; clone size: once; J gene: TRBJ1-2; CDR3 DNA: TGTGCCAGCATTCTGGACAGAAAAGGCGGCTACACCTTC; CDR3 protein: CASILDRKGGYTF
D gene: NA; V gene: TRBV7-2; clone size: few; J gene: TRBJ2-7; CDR3 DNA: TGTGCCAGCAGTTTCCCAGGGGACTACGAGCAGTACTTC; CDR3 protein: CASSFPGDYEQYF
D gene: NA; V gene: TRBV15; clone size: NA; J gene: TRBJ1-2; CDR3 DNA: TGTGCCACCAGCAGAGATCTGATGGCATTGGGGTCCCGTCATCGTGGCTACACCTTC; CDR3 protein: CATSRDLMALGSRHRGYTF
D gene: TRBD1; V gene: TRBV18; clone size: NA; J gene: TRBJ1-3; CDR3 DNA: TGTGCCAGCTCATCCGGGACAGGGGTCTCCTCTGGAAACACCATATATTTT; CDR3 protein: CASSSGTGVSSGNTIYF
D gene: NA; V gene: TRBV7-2; clone size: NA; J gene: TRBJ1-2; CDR3 DNA: TGTGCCAGCAGCTTCGGGGGCGAGAGCTATGGCTACACCTTC; CDR3 protein: CASSFGGESYGYTF